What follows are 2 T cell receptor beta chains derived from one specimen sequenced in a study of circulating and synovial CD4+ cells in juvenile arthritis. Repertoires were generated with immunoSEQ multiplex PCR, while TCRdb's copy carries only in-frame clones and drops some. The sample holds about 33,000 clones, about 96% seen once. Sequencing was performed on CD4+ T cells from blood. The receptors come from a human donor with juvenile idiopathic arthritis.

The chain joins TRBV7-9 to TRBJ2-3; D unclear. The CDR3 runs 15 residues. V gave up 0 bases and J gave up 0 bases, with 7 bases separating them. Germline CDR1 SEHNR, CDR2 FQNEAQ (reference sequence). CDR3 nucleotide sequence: TGTGCCAGCAGCTTAGCGGTCGGGAGCACAGATACGCAGTATTTT. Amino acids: CASSLAVGSTDTQYF.

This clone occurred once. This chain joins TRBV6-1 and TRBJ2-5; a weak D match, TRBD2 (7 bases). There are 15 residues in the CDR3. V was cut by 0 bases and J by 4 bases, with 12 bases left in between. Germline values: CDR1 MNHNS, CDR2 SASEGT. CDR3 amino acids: CASSEAPGGAETQYF. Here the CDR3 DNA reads TGTGCCAGCAGTGAAGCACCGGGGGGCGCAGAGACCCAGTACTTC.